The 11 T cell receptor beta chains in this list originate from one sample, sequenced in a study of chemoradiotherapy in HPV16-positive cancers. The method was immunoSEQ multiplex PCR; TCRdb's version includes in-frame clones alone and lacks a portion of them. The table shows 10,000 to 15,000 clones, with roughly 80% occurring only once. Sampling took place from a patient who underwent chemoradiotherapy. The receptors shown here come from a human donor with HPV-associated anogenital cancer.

CDR3 coding DNA: TGTGCCAGCAGCCTGACAGGGCATGGCTACACCTTC. Its protein is CASSLTGHGYTF. V and J are TRBV21-1 and TRBJ1-2; TRBD1, the D gene given by the table, was not confirmed from the DNA. TRBV21-1 represents a pseudogene. This CDR3 contains 12 residues.

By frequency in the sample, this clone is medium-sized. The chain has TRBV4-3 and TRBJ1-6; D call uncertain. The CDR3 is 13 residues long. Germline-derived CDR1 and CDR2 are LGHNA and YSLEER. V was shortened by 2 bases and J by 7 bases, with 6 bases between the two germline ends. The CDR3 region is CASSQNENSPLHF. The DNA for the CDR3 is TGCGCCAGCAGCCAAAACGAGAATTCACCCCTCCACTTT.

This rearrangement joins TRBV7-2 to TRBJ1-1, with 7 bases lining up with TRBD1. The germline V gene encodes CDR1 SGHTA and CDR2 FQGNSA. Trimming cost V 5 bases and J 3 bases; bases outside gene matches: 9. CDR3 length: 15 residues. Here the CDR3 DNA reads TGTGCCAGCAGCGCCCAACAGGGGAAGTACACTGAAGCTTTCTTT. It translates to CASSAQQGKYTEAFF. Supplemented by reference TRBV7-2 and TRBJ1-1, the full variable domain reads GAGVSQSPSNKVTEKGKDVELRCDPISGHTALYWYRQSLGQGLEFLIYFQGNSAPDKSGLPSDRFSAERTGGSVSTLTIQRTQQEDSAVYLCASSAQQGKYTEAFFGQGTRLTVV.

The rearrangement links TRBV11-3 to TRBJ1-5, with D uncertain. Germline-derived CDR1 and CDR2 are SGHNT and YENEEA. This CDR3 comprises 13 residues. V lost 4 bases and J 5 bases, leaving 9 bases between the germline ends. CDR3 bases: TGTGCCAGCAGCTCCCGATCAGATCAGCCCCAGCATTTT. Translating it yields CASSSRSDQPQHF.

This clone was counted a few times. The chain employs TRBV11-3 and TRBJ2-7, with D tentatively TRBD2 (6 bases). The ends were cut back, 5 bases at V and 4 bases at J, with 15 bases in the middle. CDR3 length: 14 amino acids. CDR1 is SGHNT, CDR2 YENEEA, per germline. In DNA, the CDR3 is TGTGCCAGCAGCCCATACGGGGGAGGATACGAGCAGTACTTC. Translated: CASSPYGGGYEQYF. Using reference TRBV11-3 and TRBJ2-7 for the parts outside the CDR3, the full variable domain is EAGVVQSPRYKIIEKKQPVAFWCNPISGHNTLYWYLQNLGQGPELLIRYENEEAVDDSQLPKDRFSAERLKGVDSTLKIQPAELGDSAVYLCASSPYGGGYEQYFGPGTRLTVT.

CDR3 nucleotides: TGCGCCAGCAGCCAAACCACCACGCATGAGCAGTTCTTC. The encoded protein is CASSQTTTHEQFF. The chain has TRBV4-3 and TRBJ2-1; D remains unclear. Deletions cut 2 bases from V and 8 bases from J, with 10 bases between. CDR1 is LGHNA, CDR2 YSLEER, per germline. This CDR3 has 13 residues.

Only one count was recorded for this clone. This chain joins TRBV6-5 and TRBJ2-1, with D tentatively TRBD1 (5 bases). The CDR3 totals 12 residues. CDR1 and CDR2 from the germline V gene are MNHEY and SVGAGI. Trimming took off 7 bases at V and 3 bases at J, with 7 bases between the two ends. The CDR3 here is CASTGNYNEQFF. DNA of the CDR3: TGTGCCAGCACAGGGAACTACAATGAGCAGTTCTTC.

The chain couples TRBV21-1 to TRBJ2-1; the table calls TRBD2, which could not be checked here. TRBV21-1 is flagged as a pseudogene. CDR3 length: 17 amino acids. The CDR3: CASSSTPGLAGINEQFF. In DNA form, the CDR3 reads TGTGCCAGCAGCAGCACTCCGGGACTAGCGGGGATCAATGAGCAGTTCTTC.

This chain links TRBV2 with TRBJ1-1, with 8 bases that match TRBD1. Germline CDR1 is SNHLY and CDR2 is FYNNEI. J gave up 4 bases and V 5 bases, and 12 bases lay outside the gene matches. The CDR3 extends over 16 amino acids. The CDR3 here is CASSSRTGSLRTEAFF. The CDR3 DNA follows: TGTGCCAGCAGTTCAAGGACAGGGTCTCTGCGCACTGAAGCTTTCTTT.

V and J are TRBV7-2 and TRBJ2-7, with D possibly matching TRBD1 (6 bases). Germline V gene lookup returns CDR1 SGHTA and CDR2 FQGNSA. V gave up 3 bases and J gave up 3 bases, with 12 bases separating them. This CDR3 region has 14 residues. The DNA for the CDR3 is TGTGCCAGCAGCTTCTCGGGACAAATCTACGAGCAGTACTTC. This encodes CASSFSGQIYEQYF.

CDR3 sequence (DNA): TGTGCCAGCAGCTTAGCGGGGGCGAACACCGGGGAGCTGTTTTTT. Protein: CASSLAGANTGELFF. This rearrangement joins TRBV7-2 to TRBJ2-2; D is perhaps TRBD1 or TRBD2 (5 bases each). With 0 bases removed from V and 0 bases from J, the gap between germline ends came to 5 bases. The germline CDR1 and CDR2 sequences are SGHTA and FQGNSA. The CDR3 extends over 15 amino acids.